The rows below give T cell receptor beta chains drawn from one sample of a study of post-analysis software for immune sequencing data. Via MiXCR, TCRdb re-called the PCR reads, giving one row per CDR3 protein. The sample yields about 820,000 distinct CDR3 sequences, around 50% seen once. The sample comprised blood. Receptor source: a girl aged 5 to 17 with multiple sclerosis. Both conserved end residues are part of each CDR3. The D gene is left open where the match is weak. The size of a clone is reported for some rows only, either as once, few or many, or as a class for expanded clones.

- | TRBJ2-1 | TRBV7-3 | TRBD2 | CASSQAGANNEQFF | TGTGCCAGCAGTCAAGCGGGAGCCAACAATGAGCAGTTCTTC
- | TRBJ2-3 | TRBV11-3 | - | CASSPQGPTDTQYF | TGTGCCAGCAGCCCACAGGGTCCCACAGATACGCAGTATTTT
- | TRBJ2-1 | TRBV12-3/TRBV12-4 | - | CALGVLHNEQFF | TGTGCGTTGGGCGTCTTACACAATGAGCAGTTCTTC
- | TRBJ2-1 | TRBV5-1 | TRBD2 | CASGTSGGEQFF | TGCGCCAGCGGGACGAGCGGGGGTGAGCAGTTCTTC
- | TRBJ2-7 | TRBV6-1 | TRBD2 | CASSEGKGGGGKETQYF | TGTGCCAGCAGTGAAGGAAAGGGCGGGGGGGGAAAAGAAACCCAGTACTTC
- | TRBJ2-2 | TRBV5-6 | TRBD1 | CASSFVQGAKEGTGELFF | TGTGCCAGCAGCTTCGTACAGGGGGCAAAGGAGGGTACCGGGGAGCTGTTTTTT
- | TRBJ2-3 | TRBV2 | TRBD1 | CASDNPDRERGTDTQYF | TGTGCCAGCGACAACCCGGACAGGGAGAGGGGCACAGATACGCAGTATTTT
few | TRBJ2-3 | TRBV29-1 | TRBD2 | CSVRTSGGADTQYF | TGCAGCGTGAGGACTAGCGGGGGGGCAGATACGCAGTATTTT
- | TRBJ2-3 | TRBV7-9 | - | CASSPPGGQNTQYF | TGTGCCAGCAGCCCTCCGGGCGGACAGAATACGCAGTATTTT
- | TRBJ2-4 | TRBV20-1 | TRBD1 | CSARDGNRGKYF | TGCAGTGCTAGAGACGGAAACAGGGGAAAGTACTTC
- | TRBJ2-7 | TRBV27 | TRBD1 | CASKDRVSYEQYF | TGTGCCAGCAAGGACAGGGTCTCCTACGAGCAGTACTTC
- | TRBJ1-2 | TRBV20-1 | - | CSARDRRAFGNYGYTF | TGCAGTGCTAGAGATCGACGGGCATTCGGGAACTATGGCTACACCTTC